One TCR beta chain is described in this entry. Sequencing used immunoSEQ multiplex PCR; TCRdb keeps in-frame clones, though not all of them. Here the sample spans about 91,000 clones, approximately 89% being singletons. This sample was included in a study of identifying expanded T cells in peripheral blood. The germline gives CDR1 KGHSH, CDR2 LQKENI. This CDR3 is built from 13 residues. V dropped 3 bases and J dropped 3; count of bases not matched to a gene: 1. This TCR derives from a person aged 18 to 75 in good health. The specimen sequenced was blood. The chain uses TRBV18 and TRBJ2-7, with 8 bases aligning to TRBD1. CDR3 protein: CASSPGQDYEQYF. In DNA, the CDR3 is TGTGCCAGCTCACCGGGACAGGACTACGAGCAGTACTTC.